The 17 T cell receptor beta chains below all came from one sample that was sequenced in a study of T cells in Graves' hyperthyroidism and ophthalmopathy (dated by TCRdb to between 2017 and 2020). Library preparation employed multiplex PCR. Sequenced using an Illumina HiSeq 2000. The TCR beta CDR3 regions were amplified from the RNA transcripts. The TCR CDR3 was subjected to a first round of RT-PCR using the HTBI primer set and the Qiagen OneStep RT-PCR kit. Using fastp trimming at Q25 and MiXCR clonotype assembly, TCRdb reanalyzed the public sequencing data and kept in-frame beta chains. For every CDR3 protein sequence, its rows merge into one entry that carries the most common genes and DNA. The table for this sample lists 300,000 to 450,000 distinct CDR3 sequences; 13% to 15% of them were counted only once. Together, the top ten hold 20% of the sample. Sequencing input: blood. The receptor set was obtained from a woman aged 30 to 39 with Graves' ophthalmopathy.

This clonotype was counted ten times or more. The chain has TRBV12-3 or TRBV12-4 and TRBJ2-5, with D tentatively TRBD2 (6 bases). The CDR3 sequence is 13 residues long. The V end was cut by 6 bases, the J end by 7 bases, with 15 bases between. For the CDR3, the DNA is TGTGCCAGCAGCCAACAGGCGCGGGGGACCCAGTACTTC. Encoded protein: CASSQQARGTQYF.

This clonotype was detected many times. The rearrangement uses TRBV11-3 and TRBJ2-3; D is unresolved. V lost 2 bases, J lost 3 bases, and 12 bases lay in between. Looked up from germline, CDR1 is SGHNT and CDR2 is YENEEA. The CDR3 extends over 15 amino acids. Here the CDR3 DNA reads TGTGCCAGCAGCTTATACTTTGACGTGACAGATACGCAGTATTTT. Translation gives CASSLYFDVTDTQYF.

This clonotype was picked up many times. This rearrangement joins TRBV18 to TRBJ1-1, with TRBD1 identical over 7 bases. The CDR3 covers 14 residues. The germline V gene has CDR1 KGHSH and CDR2 LQKENI. The ends lost 4 bases at V and 2 bases at J; junction bases unmatched: 4. CDR3 nucleotide sequence: TGTGCCAGCTCACTGGGACAGACAAACACTGAAGCTTTCTTT. Translation: CASSLGQTNTEAFF.

This chain uses TRBV5-1 with TRBJ2-5, with D perhaps TRBD2 (6 bases). V dropped 4 bases and J dropped 4 bases, with 20 bases sitting between them. The CDR3 is 16 amino acids. CDR1 SGHRS and CDR2 YFSETQ come from the germline V gene. CDR3 region: CASSAGVVGGPETQYF. The CDR3 DNA reads as TGCGCCAGCAGCGCCGGCGTGGTCGGGGGTCCAGAGACCCAGTACTTC.

This clonotype was detected ten times or more. The chain joins TRBV6-2 or TRBV6-3 to TRBJ1-1; TRBD1 aligns across 8 bases. Germline V gives CDR1 MNHEY, CDR2 SVGEGT. The CDR3 consists of 14 residues. Trimming took 4 bases from V and 6 from J; bases not matched to a gene: 7. The CDR3 loop is CASSFSPQGAEAFF. The CDR3 nucleotides read TGTGCCAGCAGTTTTAGCCCACAGGGGGCTGAAGCTTTCTTT.

Comment on this clonotype: A much larger clone is a single base away; this may be a read error. J is TRBJ1-2 and V is TRBV12-3 or TRBV12-4, with 8 bases lining up with TRBD1. The J segment lost 4 bases and the V segment lost 4 bases, leaving 5 bases of the junction unmatched. CDR3 length: 14 amino acids. The CDR3 nucleotides read TGTGCCAGCAGTTGGGAGGGGACAGGCTATGGCTACACCTTC. Translated, it gives CASSWEGTGYGYTF.

The chain combines TRBV19 with TRBJ1-4; D not resolved. V lost 6 bases and J lost 0, with 26 bases in between. This CDR3 spans 20 amino acids. Germline values: CDR1 LNHDA, CDR2 SQIVND (reference sequence). CDR3 sequence (DNA): TGTGCCAGTAGGCTACAAATAGGCAGCGGAACAACCTCAACTAATGAAAAACTGTTTTTT. Protein sequence: CASRLQIGSGTTSTNEKLFF.

This clonotype was recorded at least ten times. This chain uses TRBV7-8 with TRBJ2-6, with a possible D match to TRBD1 (6 bases). Germline CDR1 reads SGHVS; CDR2 reads FQNEAQ. This CDR3 has 20 amino acids. V dropped 0 bases and J dropped 2 bases, with 20 bases sitting between them. CDR3 DNA sequence: TGTGCCAGCAGCTTAGCGCTTGGGGCAGGGGAAACGGCTGGGGCCAACGTCCTGACTTTC. Its protein is CASSLALGAGETAGANVLTF.

With regard to this clonotype: A read error may explain this, as a much larger clone is one base away. The chain has TRBV27 and TRBJ2-3, with TRBD2 matching 9 bases. With V trimmed by 4 bases and J by 7 bases, 9 bases remained unmatched. The CDR3 totals 15 residues. Germline V CDR1 and CDR2: MNHEY, SMNVEV (reference sequence). The CDR3 DNA follows: TGTGCCAGCAGTTCAATGCGGGGGGGCGACTATACGCAGTATTTT. Its protein product is CASSSMRGGDYTQYF.

This clonotype was counted at least ten times. The chain links TRBV12-3 or TRBV12-4 to TRBJ2-1; TRBD1 might be the D (7 bases). The CDR3 is made up of 19 amino acids. Trimming removed 7 bases at V and 8 bases at J, with 33 bases between. The CDR3 region is CASTSRPGGWGVWGDEQFF. CDR3 sequence (DNA): TGTGCCAGCACCTCAAGGCCAGGGGGGTGGGGAGTATGGGGCGATGAGCAGTTCTTC.

This clonotype appeared many times. The gene calls are TRBV4-2 and TRBJ2-7, with D possibly being TRBD2 (5 bases). Trimming stripped 4 bases from V and 0 bases from J, with 10 bases between. The CDR3 sequence is 14 residues long. The V gene's germline CDR1 is LGHNA and CDR2 YNFKEQ. CDR3 region: CASSPLEGSYEQYF. In nucleotides, the CDR3 is TGTGCCAGCAGCCCCCTAGAGGGCTCCTACGAGCAGTACTTC.

This clonotype showed up many times. The CDR3 region has the DNA TGTGCCAGCAGTGAATCGCTTGGACCGGAACTAATCGGGGAGCTGTTTTTT. Encoded protein: CASSESLGPELIGELFF. V is TRBV6-1 and J is TRBJ2-2; no clear D. V was trimmed by 2 bases and J by 7 bases, leaving 20 bases between them. CDR1 and CDR2 from the germline V gene are MNHNS and SASEGT. The CDR3 covers 17 residues.

The chain links TRBV7-2 to TRBJ1-2; D call uncertain. CDR3 size: 15 residues. Trimming took 1 base from V and 2 from J, leaving 11 bases between them. The germline V gene has CDR1 SGHTA and CDR2 FQGNSA. The CDR3 bases are TGTGCCAGCAGCTTAGAGGTGGGAACCAACTATGGCTACACCTTC. This gives the protein CASSLEVGTNYGYTF.

This clonotype came up many times. The chain combines TRBV7-9 with TRBJ2-1; 9 bases align to TRBD1. The CDR3 runs to 13 residues. The junction had 4 bases not matched to a gene; V was cut back by 4 bases and J by 9 bases. Germline V gene lookup returns CDR1 SEHNR and CDR2 FQNEAQ (reference sequence). This CDR3 reads CASSWTGVVEQFF. The CDR3 DNA reads as TGTGCCAGCAGCTGGACAGGGGTGGTTGAGCAGTTCTTC. Drawing the rest from reference TRBV7-9 and TRBJ2-1, the complete variable domain is DTGVSQNPRHKITKRGQNVTFRCDPISEHNRLYWYRQTLGQGPEFLTYFQNEAQLEKSRLLSDRFSAERPKGSFSTLEIQRTEQGDSAMYLCASSWTGVVEQFFGPGTRLTVL.

The chain links TRBV20-1 to TRBJ1-2, with a possible D match to TRBD1 (5 bases). The germline V and J ends were trimmed by 5 bases and 8 bases, with 15 bases remaining between them. This CDR3 has 12 amino acids. The germline V gene encodes CDR1 DFQATT and CDR2 SNEGSKA (reference sequence). CDR3 sequence reads: CSAGEGIWGYTF. The CDR3 region has the DNA TGCAGTGCTGGGGAGGGGATATGGGGCTACACCTTC.

The rearrangement joins TRBV27 to TRBJ1-5; 10 nucleotides line up with TRBD1. The CDR3 covers 14 residues. Germline assignment: CDR1 MNHEY and CDR2 SMNVEV (reference sequence). V lost 9 bases to trimming and J lost 5 bases; unmatched junction nucleotides: 7. The CDR3, as DNA: TGTGCCAGTAGGACAGGGGGTGGCGATCAGCCCCAGCATTTT. Protein product: CASRTGGGDQPQHF.

This clonotype was found many times. This chain uses TRBV5-6 with TRBJ2-1; D not resolved. The CDR3 has 14 residues. Germline V lookup: CDR1 SGHDT, CDR2 YYEEEE. V gave up 4 bases and J gave up 0 bases, with 8 bases separating them. Here the CDR3 reads CASSRPSSYNEQFF. CDR3 in DNA: TGTGCCAGCAGCCGCCCGAGCTCCTACAATGAGCAGTTCTTC.